The 11 T cell receptor beta chains below come from one sample, sequenced in a study of blood T cell repertoires in COVID-19. Only in-frame clones appear in the TCRdb table, and some are missing; sequencing was by immunoSEQ multiplex PCR. The table shows about 330,000 clones, with roughly 90% occurring only once. Sequenced: peripheral blood. These receptors were obtained from a man younger than 35 who had recovered from COVID-19.

The V call is TRBV19, the J call TRBJ1-6; 10 positions agree with TRBD1. The germline V gene encodes CDR1 LNHDA and CDR2 SQIVND (reference sequence). The CDR3 totals 16 residues. The junction had 10 bases not matched to a gene; V was cut back by 5 bases and J by 9 bases. CDR3 coding DNA: TGTGCCAGTAGTTCATCTCACCGGGACAGGGGTTCACCCCTCCACTTT. Its translation: CASSSSHRDRGSPLHF.

This chain uses TRBV7-3 with TRBJ2-3; TRBD1 is a possible D gene (5 bases). CDR3 length: 15 amino acids. V gave up 3 bases and J gave up 0 bases, with 10 bases separating them. Germline V CDR1 and CDR2: SGHTA, FQGTGA. CDR3: CASSFRASSTDTQYF. The CDR3 coding sequence is TGTGCCAGCAGCTTCAGGGCCTCTAGCACAGATACGCAGTATTTT.

The chain recombines TRBV2 with TRBJ1-2, with a weak D call TRBD1 (6 bases). Trimming took 6 bases from V and 4 from J, leaving 18 bases between them. From germline, CDR1 is SNHLY and CDR2 FYNNEI. The CDR3 has 15 residues. The CDR3 spells CASSPRGEGIYGYTF. In DNA form, the CDR3 reads TGTGCCAGCAGCCCTAGGGGGGAGGGAATCTATGGCTACACCTTC.

The chain has TRBV19 and TRBJ2-2; TRBD1 agrees at 9 bases. The junction had 7 bases not matched to a gene; V was cut back by 7 bases and J by 4 bases. The CDR3 is made up of 15 amino acids. CDR1 is LNHDA, CDR2 SQIVND, per germline (reference sequence). CDR3 in amino acids: CASTPTGGGTGELFF. CDR3 nucleotide sequence: TGTGCCAGTACCCCGACAGGGGGAGGCACCGGGGAGCTGTTTTTT.

The chain employs TRBV7-3 and TRBJ2-3; 10 bases are a match to TRBD2. The germline gives CDR1 SGHTA, CDR2 FQGTGA. This CDR3 has 16 amino acids. V gave up 3 bases and J gave up 2 bases; unmatched junction bases: 5. As DNA, the CDR3 is TGTGCCAGCAGCTTCCTAGCGGGGGCCCACACAGATACGCAGTATTTT. Its translation is CASSFLAGAHTDTQYF.

This rearrangement joins TRBV9 to TRBJ2-2, with TRBD1 matching over 10 bases. The trim removed 3 bases at V and 7 bases at J, leaving 12 bases unmatched. The CDR3 has 17 residues. Germline V gene lookup returns CDR1 SGDLS and CDR2 YYNGEE. For the CDR3, the DNA is TGTGCCAGCAGCGCGACTCCGGGACAGGGGTGGGACGGGGAGCTGTTTTTT. Protein product: CASSATPGQGWDGELFF. The full variable domain, rest sourced from reference TRBV9 and TRBJ2-2, is DSGVTQTPKHLITATGQRVTLRCSPRSGDLSVYWYQQSLDQGLQFLIQYYNGEERAKGNILERFSAQQFPDLHSELNLSSLELGDSALYFCASSATPGQGWDGELFFGEGSRLTVL.

V gene TRBV7-2 combines with J gene TRBJ2-7; 8 nucleotides match TRBD1. Losses at the gene ends were 6 bases for V and 0 bases for J; bases not matched to a gene: 7. The CDR3 loop spans 15 amino acids. Germline CDR1 reads SGHTA; CDR2 reads FQGNSA. CDR3 sequence: CASRKSGTGSYEQYF. In nucleotides, the CDR3 is TGTGCCAGCAGGAAATCCGGGACAGGCTCCTACGAGCAGTACTTC.

This rearrangement joins TRBV6-2 or TRBV6-3 to TRBJ1-1; 7 bases are shared with TRBD1. Germline CDR1 is MNHEY and CDR2 is SVGEGT. The V gene end was trimmed by 6 bases and the J gene end by 3 bases; junction bases not matched to a gene: 16. The CDR3 spans 17 residues. The CDR3 region is CASSFRSDRAGDTEAFF. CDR3 bases: TGTGCCAGCAGCTTCCGATCTGACAGGGCCGGGGACACTGAAGCTTTCTTT.

This chain uses TRBV24-1 with TRBJ2-2; D is uncertain. The germline V and J ends were trimmed by 6 bases and 7 bases, with 8 bases remaining between them. Germline-derived CDR1 and CDR2 are KGHDR and SFDVKD. There are 12 residues in the CDR3. CDR3 sequence reads: CATSSQVGELFF. The CDR3 nucleotides are TGTGCCACCAGTTCTCAGGTCGGGGAGCTGTTTTTT.

This chain links TRBV6-2 or TRBV6-3 with TRBJ1-5, with 8 bases lining up with TRBD1. The CDR3 length is 15 residues. Germline CDR1 MNHEY, CDR2 SVGEGT. V lost 6 bases to trimming and J lost 7 bases; unmatched junction nucleotides: 11. The CDR3 loop is CASSHHRGSGQPQHF. CDR3 nucleotide sequence: TGTGCCAGCAGCCACCACAGGGGGTCAGGGCAGCCCCAGCATTTT.

The gene calls are TRBV7-9 and TRBJ2-2, with TRBD1 matching 9 bases. The CDR3 extends over 15 amino acids. Germline CDR1 reads SEHNR; CDR2 reads FQNEAQ (reference sequence). Germline trimming cut 4 bases from V and 5 bases from J; bases unmatched to any gene: 5. The CDR3 sequence is CASSSDRGRTGELFF. The CDR3 region has the DNA TGTGCCAGCAGCTCGGACAGGGGACGTACCGGGGAGCTGTTTTTT. The entire variable domain, with the rest obtained from reference TRBV7-9 and TRBJ2-2, is as follows: DTGVSQNPRHKITKRGQNVTFRCDPISEHNRLYWYRQTLGQGPEFLTYFQNEAQLEKSRLLSDRFSAERPKGSFSTLEIQRTEQGDSAMYLCASSSDRGRTGELFFGEGSRLTVL.